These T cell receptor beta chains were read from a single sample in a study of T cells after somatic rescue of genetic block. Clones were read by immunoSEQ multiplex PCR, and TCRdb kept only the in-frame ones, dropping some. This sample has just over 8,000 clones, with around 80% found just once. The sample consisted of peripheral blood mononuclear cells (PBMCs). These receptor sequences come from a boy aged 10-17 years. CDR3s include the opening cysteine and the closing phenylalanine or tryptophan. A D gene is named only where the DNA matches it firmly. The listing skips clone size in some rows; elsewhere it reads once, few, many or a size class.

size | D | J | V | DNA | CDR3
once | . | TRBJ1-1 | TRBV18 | TGTGCCAGCTCCAGCCGACGGATCCAGCCGAACACTGAAGCTTTCTTT | CASSSRRIQPNTEAFF
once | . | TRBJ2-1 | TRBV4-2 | TGTGCCAGCAGCCAAGATCAGGAATACAATGAGCAGTTCTTC | CASSQDQEYNEQFF
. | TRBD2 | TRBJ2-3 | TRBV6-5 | TGTGCCAGCAGTTACGAACTAGCGCGTAGGGATACGCAGTATTTT | CASSYELARRDTQYF
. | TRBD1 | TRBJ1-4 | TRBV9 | TGTGCCAGCAGCGCTCCGGGACAGGGTCGTGAAAAACTGTTTTTT | CASSAPGQGREKLFF
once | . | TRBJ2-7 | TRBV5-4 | TGTGCCTCAGCATTAGACAGATCCTACGAGCAGTACTTC | CASALDRSYEQYF
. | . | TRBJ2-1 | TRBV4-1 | TGCGCCAGCAGCCAAGATCGCGGAGGGGGATACTACAATGAGCAGTTCTTC | CASSQDRGGGYYNEQFF
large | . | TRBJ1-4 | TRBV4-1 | TGCGCCAGCAGCCAAGAAAGTTGGGTCAGGGGTAATGAAAAACTGTTTTTT | CASSQESWVRGNEKLFF
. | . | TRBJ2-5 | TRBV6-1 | TGTGCCAGCAGTGAGGGCCCCGTCTATGGAGAGACCCAGTACTTC | CASSEGPVYGETQYF
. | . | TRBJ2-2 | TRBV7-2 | TGTGCCAGCAGCTATGTCAACACCGGGGAGCTGTTTTTT | CASSYVNTGELFF
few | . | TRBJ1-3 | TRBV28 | TGTGCCAGCAGCCTTTTCGGCTCTGGAAACACCATATATTTT | CASSLFGSGNTIYF
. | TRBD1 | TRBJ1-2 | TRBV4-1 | TGCGCCAGCAGCCACTCCAGGGGGCGCGGGTATGGCTACACCTTC | CASSHSRGRGYGYTF
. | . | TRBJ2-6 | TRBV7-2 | TGTGCCAGCACCCTCGGGTCGTTTGGGGCCAACGTCCTGACTTTC | CASTLGSFGANVLTF
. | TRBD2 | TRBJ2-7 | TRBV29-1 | TGCAGCGTTATCGCTGGGACTAGCGGAACCTACGAGCAGTACTTC | CSVIAGTSGTYEQYF
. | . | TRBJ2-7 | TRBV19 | TGTGCCAGTAGTCTCAGGGGAAACGAGCAGTACTTC | CASSLRGNEQYF
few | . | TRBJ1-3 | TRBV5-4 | TGTGCCAGCAGCTTATCGGGGGCAAGAAACACCATATATTTT | CASSLSGARNTIYF
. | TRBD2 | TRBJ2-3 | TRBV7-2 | TGTGCCAGCAGCTTAGAAGGCCTAGCGGGGTACACAGATACGCAGTATTTT | CASSLEGLAGYTDTQYF
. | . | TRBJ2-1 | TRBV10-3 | TGTGCCATCAGGAACTCCGAGAGATTCTACAATGAGCAGTTCTTC | CAIRNSERFYNEQFF
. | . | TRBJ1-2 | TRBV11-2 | TGTGCCAGCAGCTTAGCGGGGGCAGGGCTTAACTATGGCTACACCTTC | CASSLAGAGLNYGYTF
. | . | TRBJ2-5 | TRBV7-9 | TGTGCCAGCAGCCAAGGAACAGGGAGGCAAGAGACCCAGTACTTC | CASSQGTGRQETQYF
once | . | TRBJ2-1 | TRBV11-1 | TGTGCCAGCAGCTTAGAAGGGGCAGGGACATACAATGAGCAGTTCTTC | CASSLEGAGTYNEQFF
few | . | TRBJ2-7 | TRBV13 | TGTGCCAGCAGCCCAAGAGGGGGGCGAGAAGCCTACGAGCAGTACTTC | CASSPRGGREAYEQYF
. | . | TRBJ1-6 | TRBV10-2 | TGCGCCAGCAGTGAGGACGGACCCTCGGGGTACGGTTCACCCCTCCACTTT | CASSEDGPSGYGSPLHF
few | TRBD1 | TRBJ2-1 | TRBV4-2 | TGTGCCAGCAGCCAAATGGAGGGGACAGGGGGCAATGAGCAGTTCTTC | CASSQMEGTGGNEQFF
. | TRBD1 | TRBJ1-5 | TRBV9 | TGTGCCAGCAGCGTTACAGGGGGGAATCAGCCCCAGCATTTT | CASSVTGGNQPQHF
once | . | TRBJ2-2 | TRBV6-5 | TGTGCCAGCAGTTACTCAGGTGGCCGGGAGCTGTTTTTT | CASSYSGGRELFF
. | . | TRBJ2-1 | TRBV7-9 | TGTGCCAGCAGCCCCGGCGGCGGAGTCTACAATGAGCAGTTCTTC | CASSPGGGVYNEQFF
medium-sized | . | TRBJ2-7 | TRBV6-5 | TGTGCCAGCAGATCTCCCCTAAGGGGGAACTACGAGCAGTACTTC | CASRSPLRGNYEQYF
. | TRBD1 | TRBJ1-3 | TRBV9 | TGTGCCAGCAACCGACAGGGCTCTGGAAACACCATATATTTT | CASNRQGSGNTIYF
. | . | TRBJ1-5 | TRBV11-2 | TGTGCCAGCAGCCGGACCCAGGGTGACGGGCATTTT | CASSRTQGDGHF
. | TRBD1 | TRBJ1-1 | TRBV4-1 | TGCGCCAGCAGCCGAAGACAGGGCCCGGACACTGAAGCTTTCTTT | CASSRRQGPDTEAFF
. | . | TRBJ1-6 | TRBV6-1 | TGTGCCAGCAGCGGACAAGCCTATAATTCACCCCTCCACTTT | CASSGQAYNSPLHF
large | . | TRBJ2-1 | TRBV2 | TGTGCCAGCGGGGGGACCGAATACAATGAGCAGTTCTTC | CASGGTEYNEQFF
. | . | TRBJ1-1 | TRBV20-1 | TGCAGTGCTAGCCTCGGTGAAGCTTTCTTT | CSASLGEAFF
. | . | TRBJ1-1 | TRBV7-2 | TGTGCCAGCAGCCCGGCTGGGGTCGGGGAAGCTTTCTTT | CASSPAGVGEAFF
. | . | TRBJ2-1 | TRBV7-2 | TGTGCCAGCAGCTTAGGAACCTACAATGAGCAGTTCTTC | CASSLGTYNEQFF
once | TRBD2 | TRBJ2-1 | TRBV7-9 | TGTGCCAGCAGCTTAATCGGGAGGGCCACGATTGAGCAGTTCTTC | CASSLIGRATIEQFF
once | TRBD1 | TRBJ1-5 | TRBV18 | TGTGCCAGCTCACCATGGACAGGGATGTTAGGGAATCAGCCCCAGCATTTT | CASSPWTGMLGNQPQHF
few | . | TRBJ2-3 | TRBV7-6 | TGTGCCAGCAGCTTAGAGGATGTTGGGATTACGCAGTATTTT | CASSLEDVGITQYF
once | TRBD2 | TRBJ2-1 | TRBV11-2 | TGTGCCAGCAGCTTTACGGGGGGGAACTACAATGAGCAGTTCTTC | CASSFTGGNYNEQFF
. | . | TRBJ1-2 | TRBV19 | TGTGCCAGTACCTCCCGAGCTAACTATGGCTACACCTTC | CASTSRANYGYTF
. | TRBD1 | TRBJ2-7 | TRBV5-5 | TGTGCCAGCAGCCGCCGGGACAGCTACGAGCAGTACTTC | CASSRRDSYEQYF
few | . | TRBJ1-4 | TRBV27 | TGTGCCAGCAGTCCCGATGTGACAGGCTATAATGAAAAACTGTTTTTT | CASSPDVTGYNEKLFF
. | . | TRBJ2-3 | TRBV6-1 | TGTGCCAGCAGTGATTTGGTGGCACAAGATACGCAGTATTTT | CASSDLVAQDTQYF
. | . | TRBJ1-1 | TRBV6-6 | TGTGCCAGCAGTTACGCTTACATGAACACTGAAGCTTTCTTT | CASSYAYMNTEAFF
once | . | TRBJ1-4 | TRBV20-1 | TGCAGGGGAGGGGCTAATGAAAAACTGTTTTTT | CRGGANEKLFF
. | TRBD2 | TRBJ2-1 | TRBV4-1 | TGCGCCAGCAGCCAAGATCTCGGAACTAGCGGGAGAGGGTATGAGCAGTTCTTC | CASSQDLGTSGRGYEQFF
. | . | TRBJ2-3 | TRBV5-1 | TGCGCCAGCAGCTTGCATAGGGACGTAGATACGCAGTATTTT | CASSLHRDVDTQYF
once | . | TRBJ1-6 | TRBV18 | TGTGCCAGCTCACCAGCATCTTCGGGTTCACCCCTCCACTTT | CASSPASSGSPLHF
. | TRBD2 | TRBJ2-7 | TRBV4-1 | TGCGCCAGCAGCCAAACTGCGGGACTAGCGGACTACGAGCAGTACTTC | CASSQTAGLADYEQYF